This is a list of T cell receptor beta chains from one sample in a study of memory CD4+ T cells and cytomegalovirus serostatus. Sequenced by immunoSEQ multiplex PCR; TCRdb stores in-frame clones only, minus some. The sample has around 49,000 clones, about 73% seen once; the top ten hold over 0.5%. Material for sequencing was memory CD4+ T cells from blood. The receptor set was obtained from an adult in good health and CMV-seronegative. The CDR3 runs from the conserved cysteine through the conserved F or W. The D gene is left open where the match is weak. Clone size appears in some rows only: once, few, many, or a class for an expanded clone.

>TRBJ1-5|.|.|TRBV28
TGTGCCAGCTTTCCAGGCAGCAATCAGCCCCAGCATTTT
CASFPGSNQPQHF
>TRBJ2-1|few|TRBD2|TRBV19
TGTGCCACCATGGGGACTAGCGGGAGTCAAGAGCAGTTCTTC
CATMGTSGSQEQFF
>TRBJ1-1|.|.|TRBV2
TGTGCCAGCAGTGAAGCCGGGGCTGAAGCTTTCTTT
CASSEAGAEAFF
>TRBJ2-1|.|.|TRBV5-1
TGCGCCAGCAGCTTCGCAGGGTATCCCAATGAGCAGTTCTTC
CASSFAGYPNEQFF
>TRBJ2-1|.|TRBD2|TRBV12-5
TGTGCTAGTGGACGAGCGGGAGGGACATACAATGAGCAGTTCTTC
CASGRAGGTYNEQFF
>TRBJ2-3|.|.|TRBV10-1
TGCGCCACCTCCCGGGAAGGCACGCAGTATTTT
CATSREGTQYF
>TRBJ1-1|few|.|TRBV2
TGTGCCAGCAGTGAAGGGCTGAGGGCTGAAGCTTTCTTT
CASSEGLRAEAFF
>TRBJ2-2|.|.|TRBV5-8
TGTGCCAGCAGCGTACGGCGTTTGAACACCGGGGAGCTGTTTTTT
CASSVRRLNTGELFF
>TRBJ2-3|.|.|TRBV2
TGTGCCAGCAGTGAGGGTCAAGGCAATTCAGATACGCAGTATTTT
CASSEGQGNSDTQYF
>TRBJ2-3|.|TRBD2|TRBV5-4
TGTGCCAGCAGCCCCCTTTCAGGGCTAGCGGGATCCGCGAATACGCAGTATTTT
CASSPLSGLAGSANTQYF
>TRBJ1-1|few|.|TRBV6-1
TGTGCCAGCAGTAGGGAGGTGGGAAACACTGAAGCTTTCTTT
CASSREVGNTEAFF
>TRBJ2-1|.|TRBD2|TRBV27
TGTGCCAGCAGTTTATTCCTAGCGGGAGGGATTGGATACAATGAGCAGTTCTTC
CASSLFLAGGIGYNEQFF
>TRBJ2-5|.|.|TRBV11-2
TGTGCCAGCAGCTTGTGGACTGGAGAGACCCAGTACTTC
CASSLWTGETQYF
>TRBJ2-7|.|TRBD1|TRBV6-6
TGTGCCAGCAGTGCCCAGGGGGCCCAATTATCCTACGAGCAGTACTTC
CASSAQGAQLSYEQYF
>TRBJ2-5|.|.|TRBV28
TGTGCCAGCAGTTCCCCTGCGGCGGGCGGGCGAGAGACCCAGTACTTC
CASSSPAAGGRETQYF
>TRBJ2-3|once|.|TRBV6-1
TGTGCCAGCAGGGAGAGACTCACAGATACGCAGTATTTT
CASRERLTDTQYF
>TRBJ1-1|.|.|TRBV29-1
TGCAGCGTTGAAAGGGGAGGGGCTGCTTTCTTT
CSVERGGAAFF
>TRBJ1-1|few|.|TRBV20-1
TGCAGTGCTAAGCCCAGAGAGAAAGCTTTCTTT
CSAKPREKAFF
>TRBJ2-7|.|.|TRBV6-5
TGTGCCAGCAGTTACGGAGTTTCGGGGAGCCACGAGCAGTACTTC
CASSYGVSGSHEQYF
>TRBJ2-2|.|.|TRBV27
TGTGCCAGCACTTTGATAGGGAAGACGGGCGGGGAGCTGTTTTTT
CASTLIGKTGGELFF
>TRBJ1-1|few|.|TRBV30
TGTGCCTGGAGACAAGAGGGGAGAAACACTGAAGCTTTCTTT
CAWRQEGRNTEAFF
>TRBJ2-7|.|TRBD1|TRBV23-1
TGCGCCAGCAGTCAATCTTCCAGGGGGCGTTACGAGCAGTACTTC
CASSQSSRGRYEQYF
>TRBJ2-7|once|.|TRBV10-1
TGCGCCAGCAGTGAGGGTACATTCGGGGGCGGCGAGCAGTACTTC
CASSEGTFGGGEQYF
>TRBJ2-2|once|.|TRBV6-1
TGTGCCAGCAGTGTCCGGGACCGTCACACCGGGGAGCTGTTTTTT
CASSVRDRHTGELFF
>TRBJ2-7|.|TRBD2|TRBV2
TGTGCCAGCAGTGGGACTAGGAGTTACGAGCAGTACTTC
CASSGTRSYEQYF
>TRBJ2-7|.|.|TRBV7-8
TGTGCCAGCAGCTTAGTACAGATCGAGCAGTACTTC
CASSLVQIEQYF
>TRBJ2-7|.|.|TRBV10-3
TGTGCCATCAGTGAGGTTCCGGTAGACGAGCAGTACTTC
CAISEVPVDEQYF
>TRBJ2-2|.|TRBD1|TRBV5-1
TGCGCCAGCAGCTCCAACACCGGGACAGGTGGGGCCGGGGAGCTGTTTTTT
CASSSNTGTGGAGELFF
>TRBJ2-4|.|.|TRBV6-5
TGTGCCAGCAGACAAGATCTAGCCAAAAACATTCAGTACTTC
CASRQDLAKNIQYF
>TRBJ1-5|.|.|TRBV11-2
TGTGCCAGCAGCTTAGCGCAGTTTCAGCCCCAGCATTTT
CASSLAQFQPQHF
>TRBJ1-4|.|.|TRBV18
TGTGCCAGCTCACCACCAGCACAGATCGAAAAACTGTTTTTT
CASSPPAQIEKLFF
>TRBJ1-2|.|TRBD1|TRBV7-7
TGTGCTAGCAGCTTAGGTCGGGACAGGGCCTCCCCCGACTATCGCTACACCTTC
CASSLGRDRASPDYRYTF
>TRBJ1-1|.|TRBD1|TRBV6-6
TGTGCCAGCAGTTACACTCCGGGACAGGGTTTCACTGAAGCTTTCTTT
CASSYTPGQGFTEAFF
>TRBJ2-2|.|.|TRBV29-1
TGCAGCGTTTCTTCAGGCTACACCGGGGAGCTGTTTTTT
CSVSSGYTGELFF